Listed below are T cell receptor beta chains from one sample, sequenced in a study of PD-1 blockade in classical Hodgkin lymphoma. Data came from immunoSEQ multiplex PCR; TCRdb stores just in-frame clones and leaves some out. Found here are tens of thousands of clones, more than 85% of them singletons; the top ten hold about 0.45%. The sequencing used CD4+ T cells from blood, collected before the fourth cycle of nivolumab. The receptors stem from a human donor with classical Hodgkin lymphoma. Both conserved end residues are part of each CDR3. Clone size, where shown, is once, few, many, or a class for clones that have expanded.

>TRBV6-5|NA|TRBJ1-2
CASSYRTGGGYTF
>TRBV28|NA|TRBJ2-4
CASSLREGANIQYF
>TRBV6-6|NA|TRBJ1-1
CASRDSFRVMNTEAFF
>TRBV2|NA|TRBJ2-1
CASSEGAAIGPYNEQFF
>TRBV27|NA|TRBJ2-3
CASSSWGSADTQYF
>TRBV9|few|TRBJ1-2
CASSVDGTAGGYTF
>TRBV5-5|NA|TRBJ1-3
CASSLLQPVSGNTIYF
>TRBV28|NA|TRBJ1-2
CASSFRVFGKGYGYTF
>TRBV7-3|once|TRBJ2-7
CASSPGKGYEQYF
>TRBV18|NA|TRBJ2-7
CASSLPGQIYEQYF
>TRBV6-4|few|TRBJ1-2
CASSDTDRGIGYTF
>TRBV5-1|NA|TRBJ1-1
CASSPLPGQPGTEAFF
>TRBV5-1|NA|TRBJ1-4
CASSREGTDNEKLFF
>TRBV5-4|NA|TRBJ1-5
CASSLTGGSNQPQHF
>TRBV6-1|NA|TRBJ1-5
CASSTGGSQPQHF
>TRBV6-4|NA|TRBJ2-1
CASRNTGGPTYNEQFF
>TRBV6-1|NA|TRBJ2-1
CASKKANEQFF
>TRBV5-5|few|TRBJ1-5
CASSLGVGGGQPQHF
>TRBV2|NA|TRBJ2-1
CASSEQVDEQFF
>TRBV19|once|TRBJ2-7
CASSIGTGQYEQYF
>TRBV28|once|TRBJ2-7
CASVPGPGQSSYEQYF
>TRBV4-2|few|TRBJ1-5
CASSQEGQVGQPQHF
>TRBV19|NA|TRBJ1-1
CASSMGWGALVTEAFF
>TRBV13|NA|TRBJ2-7
CASSITPRGDFVYEQYF
>TRBV6-1|NA|TRBJ2-7
CASSESPGYEQYF
>TRBV19|NA|TRBJ2-1
CASSRTSGTYNEQFF
>TRBV6-5|few|TRBJ1-2
CASSPRTEIYGYTF
>TRBV27|NA|TRBJ2-1
CASSFNRREWNNEQFF
>TRBV21-1|NA|TRBJ1-4
CASSKAGRTGAEKLFF
>TRBV10-1|NA|TRBJ1-2
CASSESWNYGYTF
>TRBV18|once|TRBJ1-2
CASSPDGYYGYTF
>TRBV29-1|NA|TRBJ2-7
CSVLSHRTNYEQYF
>TRBV19|NA|TRBJ2-5
CASSIKQGRETQYF
>TRBV30|few|TRBJ1-5
CAWSAALNQPQHF
>TRBV7-8|NA|TRBJ2-7
CASSPTSGLLYEQYF
>TRBV6-6|once|TRBJ2-7
CASRVGPGREQYF
>TRBV6-6|NA|TRBJ2-3
CASRSHRDAGQYF
>TRBV5-6|NA|TRBJ2-1
CASSWDNEQFF
>TRBV28|NA|TRBJ1-5
CASSFRTGIYQPQHF
>TRBV11-2|NA|TRBJ2-2
CASSLTSGSGELFF
>TRBV7-8|NA|TRBJ2-1
CASSLKRSSGRLSEQFF
>TRBV7-9|NA|TRBJ2-3
CASSLEFGNTDTQYF
>TRBV5-1|NA|TRBJ2-2
CASSLTGDTGELFF
>TRBV19|NA|TRBJ2-2
CASRLTESRANTGELFF
>TRBV18|NA|TRBJ2-3
CASSPDQGDTQYF
>TRBV5-1|NA|TRBJ1-3
CASSSGQGGALSGNTIYF
>TRBV28|NA|TRBJ1-6
CASRGYGGVNSPLHF
>TRBV5-1|few|TRBJ2-5
CASRYGYQETQYF
>TRBV7-8|NA|TRBJ2-7
CASSLDTYEQYF
>TRBV28|NA|TRBJ1-2
CASSPGTFNYGYTF
>TRBV9|NA|TRBJ2-3
CASSVALSLSTDTQYF
>TRBV5-1|NA|TRBJ1-5
CASSFGFGQPQHF
>TRBV6-6|NA|TRBJ2-1
CASSSPRDNEQFF
>TRBV11-2|NA|TRBJ2-6
CASSLGRRTGANVLTF
>TRBV6-1|NA|TRBJ2-2
CASTRQGPGELFF
>TRBV5-1|NA|TRBJ1-2
CASSLWQGYGYTF
>TRBV18|NA|TRBJ2-5
CASSTVGQETQYF
>TRBV4-1|NA|TRBJ2-3
CASSQPGLAGVSTDTQYF
>TRBV11-2|once|TRBJ1-2
CASSLDRSSYGYTF
>TRBV13|NA|TRBJ2-7
CASGTGEGYEQYF